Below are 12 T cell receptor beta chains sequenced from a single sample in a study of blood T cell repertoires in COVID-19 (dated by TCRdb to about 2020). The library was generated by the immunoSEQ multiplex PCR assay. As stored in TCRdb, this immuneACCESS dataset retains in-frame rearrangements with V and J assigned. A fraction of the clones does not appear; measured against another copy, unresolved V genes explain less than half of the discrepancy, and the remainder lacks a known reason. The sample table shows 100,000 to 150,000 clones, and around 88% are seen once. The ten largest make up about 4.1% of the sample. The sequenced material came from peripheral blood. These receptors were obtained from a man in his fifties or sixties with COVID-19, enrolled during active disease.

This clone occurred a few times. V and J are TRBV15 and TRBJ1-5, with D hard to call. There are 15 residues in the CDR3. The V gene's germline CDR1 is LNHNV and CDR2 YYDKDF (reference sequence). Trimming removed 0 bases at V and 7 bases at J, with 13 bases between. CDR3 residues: CATSRDLQSEQPQHF. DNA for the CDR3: TGTGCCACCAGCAGAGATTTACAGTCCGAGCAGCCCCAGCATTTT. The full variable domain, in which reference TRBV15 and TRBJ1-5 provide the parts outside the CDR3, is DAMVIQNPRYQVTQFGKPVTLSCSQTLNHNVMYWYQQKSSQAPKLLFHYYDKDFNNEADTPDNFQSRRPNTSFCFLDIRSPGLGDTAMYLCATSRDLQSEQPQHFGDGTRLSIL.

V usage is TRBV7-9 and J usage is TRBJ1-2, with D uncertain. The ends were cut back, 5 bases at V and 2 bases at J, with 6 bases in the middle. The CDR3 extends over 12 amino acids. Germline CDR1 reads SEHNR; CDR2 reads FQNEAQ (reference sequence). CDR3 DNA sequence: TGTGCCAGCAGCACTCAAAACTATGGCTACACCTTC. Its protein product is CASSTQNYGYTF.

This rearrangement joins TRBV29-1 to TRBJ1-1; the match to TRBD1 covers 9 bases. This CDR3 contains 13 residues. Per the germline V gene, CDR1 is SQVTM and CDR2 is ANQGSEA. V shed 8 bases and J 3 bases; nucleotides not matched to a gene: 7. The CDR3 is CSTYWTGDTEAFF. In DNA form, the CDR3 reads TGCAGCACCTACTGGACAGGGGACACTGAAGCTTTCTTT. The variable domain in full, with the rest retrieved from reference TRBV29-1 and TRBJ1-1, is SAVISQKPSRDICQRGTSLTIQCQVDSQVTMMFWYRQQPGQSLTLIATANQGSEATYESGFVIDKFPISRPNLTFSTLTVSNMSPEDSSIYLCSTYWTGDTEAFFGQGTRLTVV.

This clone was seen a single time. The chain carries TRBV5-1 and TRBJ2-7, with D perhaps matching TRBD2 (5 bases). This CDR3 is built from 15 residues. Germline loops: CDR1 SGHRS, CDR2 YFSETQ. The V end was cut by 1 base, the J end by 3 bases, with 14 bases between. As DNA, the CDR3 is TGCGCCAGCAGCTTGACCGAGGGAATATTCTACGAGCAGTACTTC. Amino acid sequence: CASSLTEGIFYEQYF.

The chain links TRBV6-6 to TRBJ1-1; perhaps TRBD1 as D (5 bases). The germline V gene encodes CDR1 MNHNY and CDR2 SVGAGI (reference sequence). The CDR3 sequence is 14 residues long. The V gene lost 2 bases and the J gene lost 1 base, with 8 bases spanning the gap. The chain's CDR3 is CASSYGGSNTEAFF. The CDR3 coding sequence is TGTGCCAGCAGTTACGGGGGGTCGAACACTGAAGCTTTCTTT.

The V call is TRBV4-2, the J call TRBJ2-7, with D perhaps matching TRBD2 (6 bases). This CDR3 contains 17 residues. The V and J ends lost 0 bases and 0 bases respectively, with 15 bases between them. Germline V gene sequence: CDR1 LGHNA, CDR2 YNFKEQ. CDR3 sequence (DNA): TGTGCCAGCAGCCAAGAGGGGACTCCGTTATCCTCCTACGAGCAGTACTTC. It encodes CASSQEGTPLSSYEQYF.

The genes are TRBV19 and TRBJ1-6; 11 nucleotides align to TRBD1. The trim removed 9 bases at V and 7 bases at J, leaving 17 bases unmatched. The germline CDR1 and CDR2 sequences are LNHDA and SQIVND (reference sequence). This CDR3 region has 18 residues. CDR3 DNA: TGTGCCAGCCAAGCTTTGAGGACAGGGGGCGGTGTAAATTCACCCCTCCACTTT. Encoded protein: CASQALRTGGGVNSPLHF.

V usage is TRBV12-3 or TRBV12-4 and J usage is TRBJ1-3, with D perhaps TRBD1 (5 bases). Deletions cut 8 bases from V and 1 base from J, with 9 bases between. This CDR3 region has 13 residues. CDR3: CASWKGSGNTIYF. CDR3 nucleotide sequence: TGTGCCAGCTGGAAGGGGTCTGGAAACACCATATATTTT.

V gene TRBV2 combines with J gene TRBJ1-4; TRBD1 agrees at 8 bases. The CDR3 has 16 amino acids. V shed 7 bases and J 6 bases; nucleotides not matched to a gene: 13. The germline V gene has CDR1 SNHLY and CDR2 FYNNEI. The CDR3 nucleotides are TGTGCCAGCAAGGACAGGGAGGGAAGGGGGCATGAAAAACTGTTTTTT. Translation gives CASKDREGRGHEKLFF.

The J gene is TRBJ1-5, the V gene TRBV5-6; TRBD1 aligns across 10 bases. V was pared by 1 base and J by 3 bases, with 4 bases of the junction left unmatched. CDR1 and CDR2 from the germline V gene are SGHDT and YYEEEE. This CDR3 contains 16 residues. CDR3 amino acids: CASSLSGQGFNQPQHF. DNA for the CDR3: TGTGCCAGCAGCTTGTCGGGACAGGGGTTCAATCAGCCCCAGCATTTT.

The CDR3 is CASSIEAPGRGTLDTQYF. In nucleotides, the CDR3 is TGTGCCAGTAGTATAGAGGCCCCGGGTCGGGGTACACTGGATACGCAGTATTTT. The J gene is TRBJ2-3, the V gene TRBV19, with D perhaps matching TRBD2 (5 bases). The V gene lost 0 bases and the J gene lost 6 bases, with 22 bases spanning the gap. The CDR3 has 18 residues. Germline assignment: CDR1 LNHDA and CDR2 SQIVND (reference sequence).

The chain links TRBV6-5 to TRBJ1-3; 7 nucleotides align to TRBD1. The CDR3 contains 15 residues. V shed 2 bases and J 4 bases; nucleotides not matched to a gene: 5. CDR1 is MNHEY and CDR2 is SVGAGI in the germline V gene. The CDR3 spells CASSYDRVPGNTIYF. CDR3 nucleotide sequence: TGTGCCAGCAGTTACGACAGGGTGCCCGGAAACACCATATATTTT.